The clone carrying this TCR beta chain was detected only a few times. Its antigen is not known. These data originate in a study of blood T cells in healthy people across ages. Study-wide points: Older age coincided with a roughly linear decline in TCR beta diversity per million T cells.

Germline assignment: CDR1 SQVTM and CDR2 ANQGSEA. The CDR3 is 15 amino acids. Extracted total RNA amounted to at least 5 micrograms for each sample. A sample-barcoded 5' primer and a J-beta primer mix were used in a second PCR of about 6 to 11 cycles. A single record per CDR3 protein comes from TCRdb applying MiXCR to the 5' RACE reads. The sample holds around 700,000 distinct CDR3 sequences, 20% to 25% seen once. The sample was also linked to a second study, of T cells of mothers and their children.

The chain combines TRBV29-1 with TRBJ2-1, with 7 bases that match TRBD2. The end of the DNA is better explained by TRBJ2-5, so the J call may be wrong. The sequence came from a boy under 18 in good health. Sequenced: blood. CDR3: CSVGGERGFQETQYF. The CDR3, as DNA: TGCAGCGTTGGAGGCGAGCGGGGCTTCCAAGAGACCCAGTACTTC.